The 20 T cell receptor beta chains below all came from one sample that was sequenced in a study of OX40 agonist ivuxolimab in advanced cancers. The protocol was immunoSEQ multiplex PCR, while the TCRdb copy is restricted to in-frame clones and leaves out a portion. The sample has roughly 62,000 clones; about four fifths are singletons. The sequencing used CD4+ or CD8+ T cells sorted from blood, collected in a trial of the OX40 agonist ivuxolimab. These receptors all come from an adult with an advanced solid tumor such as melanoma, head and neck, liver or kidney cancer.

This clone came up a few times. J is TRBJ2-7 and V is TRBV19; the D gene is possibly TRBD2 (6 bases). V lost 9 bases to trimming and J lost 6 bases, with 27 bases between them. The CDR3 extends over 16 amino acids. Germline V gene data show CDR1 as LNHDA and CDR2 as SQIVND (reference sequence). This chain's CDR3 is CASSSNRAGLVLEQYF. The DNA of the CDR3 is TGTGCCAGCTCGTCGAATAGAGCGGGCCTTGTTCTCGAGCAGTACTTC.

The chain has TRBV27 and TRBJ2-1; D gene unclear. This CDR3 comprises 14 residues. The germline V gene encodes CDR1 MNHEY and CDR2 SMNVEV (reference sequence). Trimming cost V 0 bases and J 8 bases, with 11 bases left between them. CDR3 bases: TGTGCCAGCAGTTTATCTACCCTAAGCGATGAGCAGTTCTTC. It codes for CASSLSTLSDEQFF.

The chain uses TRBV4-1 and TRBJ2-5, with 7 bases that match TRBD1. The CDR3 loop spans 14 amino acids. V gave up 2 bases and J gave up 5 bases; unmatched junction bases: 5. From germline, CDR1 is MGHRA and CDR2 YSYEKL. The DNA of the CDR3 is TGCGCCAGCAGCCAAAGGGGGCAGGGGGAGACCCAGTACTTC. Translating it yields CASSQRGQGETQYF.

The chain is built from TRBV11-3 and TRBJ2-5, with 10 bases fitting TRBD2. Germline CDR1 reads SGHNT; CDR2 reads YENEEA. The trim removed 1 base at V and 1 base at J, leaving 12 bases unmatched. The CDR3 runs 19 residues. CDR3 DNA sequence: TGTGCCAGCAGCTTAGGTTTGCGCTCGTCTAGCGGGGGCCAAGAGACCCAGTACTTC. Translated, it gives CASSLGLRSSSGGQETQYF.

The V and J genes are TRBV19 and TRBJ2-1, with D perhaps matching TRBD2 (5 bases). The germline V gene encodes CDR1 LNHDA and CDR2 SQIVND (reference sequence). V was clipped by 3 bases and J by 7 bases, with 13 bases between them. The CDR3 contains 14 residues. The CDR3 region has the DNA TGTGCCAGTAGTATCCCTCGGACTGGTAATGAGCAGTTCTTC. Protein product: CASSIPRTGNEQFF.

V and J are TRBV28 and TRBJ2-5, with 11 nucleotides matching TRBD2. V trimming: 6 bases; J trimming: 5 bases; junction bases outside the gene matches: 11. Per germline, CDR1 MDHEN and CDR2 SYDVKM. The CDR3 has 16 residues. The CDR3: CASRPLAGGGTETQYF. The CDR3 DNA is TGTGCCAGCAGGCCGCTAGCGGGAGGAGGTACGGAGACCCAGTACTTC. Combining the CDR3 with reference TRBV28 and TRBJ2-5 gives the whole variable domain DVKVTQSSRYLVKRTGEKVFLECVQDMDHENMFWYRQDPGLGLRLIYFSYDVKMKEKGDIPEGYSVSREKKERFSLILESASTNQTSMYLCASRPLAGGGTETQYFGPGTRLLVL.

The gene calls are TRBV7-3 and TRBJ2-7; 8 bases are a match to TRBD2. From germline, CDR1 is SGHTA and CDR2 FQGTGA. The CDR3 is made up of 14 amino acids. With V trimmed by 5 bases and J by 7 bases, 10 bases remained unmatched. CDR3 nucleotides: TGTGCCAGCAGCCCAAGCGGGGGCACGATGGAGCAGTACTTC. Translated, it gives CASSPSGGTMEQYF.

The CDR3 region is CASSWTSGGTGELFF. CDR3 bases: TGTGCCAGCAGCTGGACTAGCGGGGGCACCGGGGAGCTGTTTTTT. This chain joins TRBV2 and TRBJ2-2, with TRBD2 matching over 13 bases. J lost 4 bases, V lost 6 bases, and 2 bases had no gene match. Per germline, CDR1 SNHLY and CDR2 FYNNEI. The CDR3 covers 15 residues.

This clone was seen a handful of times. The chain employs TRBV5-6 and TRBJ1-6, with 7 bases identical to TRBD1. The CDR3 sequence is 16 residues long. V shed 0 bases, J shed 10 bases, and the junction held 10 bases outside the gene matches. Germline loops: CDR1 SGHDT, CDR2 YYEEEE. CDR3 sequence reads: CASSLEGGYSGSPLHF. The CDR3 DNA is TGTGCCAGCAGCTTGGAAGGGGGCTATAGTGGATCACCCCTCCACTTT.

The chain couples TRBV18 to TRBJ1-2, with D unclear. The germline V and J ends were trimmed by 0 bases and 5 bases, with 7 bases remaining between them. CDR1 and CDR2 (germline): KGHSH, LQKENI. CDR3 length: 13 amino acids. CDR3 residues: CASSPPVLYGYTF. The CDR3 DNA reads as TGTGCCAGCTCACCACCGGTATTGTATGGCTACACCTTC.

This chain joins TRBV7-2 and TRBJ2-7; D perhaps matches TRBD2 (6 bases). The germline V and J ends were trimmed by 3 bases and 2 bases, with 11 bases remaining between them. CDR1 is SGHTA, CDR2 FQGNSA, per germline. The CDR3 covers 14 residues. The CDR3 spells CASSFRDSAYEQYF. As DNA, the CDR3 is TGTGCCAGCAGCTTCCGGGACTCGGCCTACGAGCAGTACTTC.

V and J are TRBV27 and TRBJ2-2; D is undetermined. The length of the CDR3 is 14 residues. V was clipped by 5 bases and J by 7 bases, with 14 bases between them. Germline lookup yields CDR1 MNHEY and CDR2 SMNVEV (reference sequence). CDR3: CASSLETRLGELFF. In DNA, the CDR3 is TGTGCCAGCAGTCTCGAGACGCGTCTCGGGGAGCTGTTTTTT.

This chain uses TRBV4-2 with TRBJ2-7; TRBD1 agrees at 10 bases. J gave up 3 bases and V 5 bases, and 4 bases lay outside the gene matches. From germline, CDR1 is LGHNA and CDR2 YNFKEQ. This CDR3 has 14 residues. CDR3 protein: CASSAGTGVYEQYF. The CDR3 region has the DNA TGTGCCAGCAGCGCCGGGACAGGGGTCTACGAGCAGTACTTC.

The chain employs TRBV25-1 and TRBJ1-1, with D possibly TRBD1 on 5 matching bases. The V and J ends lost 3 bases and 1 base respectively, with 12 bases between them. The germline CDR1 and CDR2 sequences are MGHDK and SYGVNS. CDR3 length equals 15 residues. The CDR3 region is CASSDSTAGNTEAFF. Here the CDR3 DNA reads TGTGCCAGCAGTGATTCGACAGCTGGGAACACTGAAGCTTTCTTT.

The chain is built from TRBV19 and TRBJ2-4; TRBD1 agrees at 10 bases. The V segment lost 3 bases and the J segment 4 bases; nucleotides outside the gene matches: 6. This CDR3 has 16 amino acids. Per germline, CDR1 LNHDA and CDR2 SQIVND (reference sequence). The CDR3 DNA sequence: TGTGCCAGTAGTATCAGTCCGGGACAGGGGAAAAACATTCAGTACTTC. It encodes CASSISPGQGKNIQYF.

This clone was observed a single time. V and J are TRBV18 and TRBJ1-1, with D maybe TRBD1 (5 bases). From germline, CDR1 is KGHSH and CDR2 LQKENI. V shed 5 bases and J shed 4 bases, with 14 bases lying between them. CDR3 length: 14 residues. DNA for the CDR3: TGTGCCAGCTCATTACTCGATCAGGGCACTGAAGCTTTCTTT. It encodes CASSLLDQGTEAFF.

The chain combines TRBV11-2 with TRBJ1-1; 7 positions agree with TRBD1. The V gene's germline CDR1 is SGHAT and CDR2 FQNNGV. This CDR3 is 16 amino acids long. Trimming cost V 5 bases and J 1 base; bases outside gene matches: 10. The CDR3 reads CASSPRGGGGNTEAFF. The CDR3 DNA is TGTGCCAGCAGCCCAAGGGGAGGGGGCGGGAACACTGAAGCTTTCTTT.

The rearrangement links TRBV5-6 to TRBJ2-7; the match to TRBD1 covers 8 bases. The germline V gene has CDR1 SGHDT and CDR2 YYEEEE. Trimming at V came to 1 base and at J to 6 bases, leaving 3 bases not matched to a gene. The CDR3 covers 13 residues. This CDR3 is CASSLPGTGEQYF. Written as DNA, the CDR3 is TGTGCCAGCAGCTTGCCCGGGACAGGCGAGCAGTACTTC.

This rearrangement joins TRBV19 to TRBJ1-5; D gene uncertain. This CDR3 has 12 residues. Between the trimmed V and J ends, which lost 2 bases and 6 bases, there was a span of 5 bases. Germline-derived CDR1 and CDR2 are LNHDA and SQIVND (reference sequence). The CDR3: CASSIRLQPQHF. The CDR3 nucleotides read TGTGCCAGTAGTATAAGGCTTCAGCCCCAGCATTTT.

The J gene is TRBJ2-1, the V gene TRBV5-8; D ambiguous. The V end was cut by 6 bases, the J end by 3 bases, with 10 bases between. Germline V gives CDR1 SGHTS, CDR2 YDEGEE. This CDR3 is 13 amino acids long. The CDR3, as DNA: TGTGCCAGCATCTTCAGACTCTACAATGAGCAGTTCTTC. Translating it yields CASIFRLYNEQFF.